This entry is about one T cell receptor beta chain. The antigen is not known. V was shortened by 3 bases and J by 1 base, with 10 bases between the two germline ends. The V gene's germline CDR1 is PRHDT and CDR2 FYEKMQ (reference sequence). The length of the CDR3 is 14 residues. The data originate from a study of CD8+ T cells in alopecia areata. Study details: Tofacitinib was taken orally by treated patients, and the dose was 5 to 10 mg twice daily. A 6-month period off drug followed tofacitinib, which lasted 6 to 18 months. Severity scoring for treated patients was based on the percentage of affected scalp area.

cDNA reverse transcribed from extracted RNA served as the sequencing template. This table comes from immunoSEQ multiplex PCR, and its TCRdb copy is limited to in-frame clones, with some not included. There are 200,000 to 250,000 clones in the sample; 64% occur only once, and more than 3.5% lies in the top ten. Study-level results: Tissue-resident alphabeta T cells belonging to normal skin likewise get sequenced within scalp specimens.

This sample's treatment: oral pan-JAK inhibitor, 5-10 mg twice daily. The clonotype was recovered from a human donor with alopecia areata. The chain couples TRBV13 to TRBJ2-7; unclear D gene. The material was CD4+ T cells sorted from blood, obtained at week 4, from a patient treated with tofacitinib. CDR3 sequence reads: CASSFPMRSYEQYF. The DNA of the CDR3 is TGTGCCAGCAGCTTCCCTATGAGATCCTACGAGCAGTACTTC. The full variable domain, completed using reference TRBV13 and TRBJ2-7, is AAGVIQSPRHLIKEKRETATLKCYPIPRHDTVYWYQQGPGQDPQFLISFYEKMQSDKGSIPDRFSAQQFSDYHSELNMSSLELGDSALYFCASSFPMRSYEQYFGPGTRLTVT.